The 11 T cell receptor beta chains listed next were all sequenced from one sample in a study of beta chain features in type 1 diabetes. The investigators reverse transcribed all of the isolated RNA, so they sequenced expressed TCRB transcripts. Sequencing used immunoSEQ multiplex PCR; TCRdb keeps in-frame clones, though not all of them. The sample includes a few hundred thousand clones, approximately 11% seen only once; the top ten take over 0.015%. No antigen has been assigned to these receptors. Whole-study findings and limits: A moderate, significant TCRB CDR3 shortening appeared in type 1 diabetes across four CD4+ subsets.

The sample was naive CD4+ T cells from blood. The receptor source for this set is a young man with type 1 diabetes.

The sample holds a few counts of this clone. The chain is built from TRBV15 and TRBJ2-3; D is perhaps TRBD2 (7 bases). Germline loops: CDR1 LNHNV, CDR2 YYDKDF (reference sequence). This CDR3 spans 15 amino acids. Deletions cut 5 bases from V and 2 bases from J, with 14 bases between. The DNA of the CDR3 is TGTGCCACCAGCGAGGGGGGACTAAACACAGATACGCAGTATTTT. Its translation is CATSEGGLNTDTQYF.

This clone was picked up a small number of times. This chain connects TRBV7-2 to TRBJ2-1, with 9 bases that match TRBD1. The CDR3 loop spans 15 amino acids. V dropped 1 base and J dropped 2; count of bases not matched to a gene: 0. Germline loops: CDR1 SGHTA, CDR2 FQGNSA. For the CDR3, the DNA is TGTGCCAGCAGCTTAGGGGACAGGGCCTACAATGAGCAGTTCTTC. Its protein product is CASSLGDRAYNEQFF.

This chain links TRBV18 with TRBJ1-1, with 8 bases aligning to TRBD1. Germline values: CDR1 KGHSH, CDR2 LQKENI. This CDR3 is built from 14 residues. V lost 6 bases, J lost 1 base, and 4 bases stayed unmatched. The CDR3 sequence: CASSRGTGNTEAFF. Here the CDR3 DNA reads TGTGCCAGCTCCCGAGGGACAGGGAACACTGAAGCTTTCTTT.

V usage is TRBV2 and J usage is TRBJ2-3, with 8 bases aligning to TRBD1. The junction had 3 bases not matched to a gene; V was cut back by 6 bases and J by 7 bases. This CDR3 region has 12 residues. Per the germline V gene, CDR1 is SNHLY and CDR2 is FYNNEI. The CDR3 here is CASRDRGYTQYF. For the CDR3, the DNA is TGTGCCAGCAGAGACAGGGGATATACGCAGTATTTT. Together with reference TRBV2 and TRBJ2-3, the CDR3 gives the full variable domain: EPEVTQTPSHQVTQMGQEVILRCVPISNHLYFYWYRQILGQKVEFLVSFYNNEISEKSEIFDDQFSVERPDGSNFTLKIRSTKLEDSAMYFCASRDRGYTQYFGPGTRLTVL.

The chain couples TRBV19 to TRBJ2-2; D is undetermined. The germline CDR1 and CDR2 sequences are LNHDA and SQIVND (reference sequence). The CDR3 loop spans 15 amino acids. V was trimmed by 1 base and J by 4 bases, leaving 10 bases between them. Written as DNA, the CDR3 is TGTGCCAGTAGTATAGGCACAGAGTTCACCGGGGAGCTGTTTTTT. The encoded protein is CASSIGTEFTGELFF.

This chain joins TRBV6-6 and TRBJ2-7; D perhaps matches TRBD1 (6 bases). The V and J ends lost 2 bases and 6 bases respectively, with 11 bases between them. The CDR3 spans 13 residues. Germline lookup yields CDR1 MNHNY and CDR2 SVGAGI (reference sequence). Here the CDR3 reads CASSYPQGPEQYF. The CDR3 DNA follows: TGTGCCAGCAGTTACCCACAGGGCCCCGAGCAGTACTTC.

This clone was observed a few times. This chain links TRBV15 with TRBJ2-2, with a tentative D call TRBD2 (5 bases). The V end lost 9 bases, the J end lost 1 base, and 18 bases lay between the germline ends. The CDR3 totals 16 residues. The germline V gene has CDR1 LNHNV and CDR2 YYDKDF (reference sequence). The CDR3 DNA sequence: TGTGCCACAGGTTACCGGAGGCAGAAGAACACCGGGGAGCTGTTTTTT. It yields the protein CATGYRRQKNTGELFF.

This clone came up a few times. The CDR3 is CASSDSSGSGQPQHF. The CDR3 coding sequence is TGTGCCAGCAGTGATAGTTCCGGGAGCGGTCAGCCCCAGCATTTT. The chain couples TRBV2 to TRBJ1-5; no clear D gene. Trimming pared 3 bases from V and 6 bases from J, leaving 15 bases between. This CDR3 spans 15 amino acids. Per the germline V gene, CDR1 is SNHLY and CDR2 is FYNNEI.

The rearrangement uses TRBV2 and TRBJ1-1; TRBD1 agrees at 9 bases. Germline V gives CDR1 SNHLY, CDR2 FYNNEI. This CDR3 has 14 residues. The V and J ends lost 3 bases and 5 bases, in that order; junction bases with no gene match: 4. The CDR3 spells CASSETGGRTEAFF. Written as DNA, the CDR3 is TGTGCCAGCAGTGAGACAGGGGGGAGGACTGAAGCTTTCTTT.

This clone showed up just a few times. The chain combines TRBV7-8 with TRBJ2-5; 12 positions match TRBD1. This CDR3 contains 15 residues. V shed 4 bases, J shed 5 bases, and the junction held 5 bases outside the gene matches. Per germline, CDR1 SGHVS and CDR2 FQNEAQ. This chain's CDR3 is CASSWGQGAGETQYF. CDR3 DNA: TGTGCCAGCAGCTGGGGACAGGGGGCGGGGGAGACCCAGTACTTC. The whole variable domain, remainder taken from reference TRBV7-8 and TRBJ2-5, is GAGVSQSPRYKVAKRGQDVALRCDPISGHVSLFWYQQALGQGPEFLTYFQNEAQLDKSGLPSDRFFAERPEGSVSTLKIQRTQQEDSAVYLCASSWGQGAGETQYFGPGTRLLVL.

This chain uses TRBV28 with TRBJ1-1; no clear D gene. This CDR3 is built from 13 residues. V lost 5 bases to trimming and J lost 3 bases, with 10 bases between them. Germline lookup yields CDR1 MDHEN and CDR2 SYDVKM. The CDR3 DNA is TGTGCCAGCAGTCCGCCAGGATACACTGAAGCTTTCTTT. This encodes CASSPPGYTEAFF.